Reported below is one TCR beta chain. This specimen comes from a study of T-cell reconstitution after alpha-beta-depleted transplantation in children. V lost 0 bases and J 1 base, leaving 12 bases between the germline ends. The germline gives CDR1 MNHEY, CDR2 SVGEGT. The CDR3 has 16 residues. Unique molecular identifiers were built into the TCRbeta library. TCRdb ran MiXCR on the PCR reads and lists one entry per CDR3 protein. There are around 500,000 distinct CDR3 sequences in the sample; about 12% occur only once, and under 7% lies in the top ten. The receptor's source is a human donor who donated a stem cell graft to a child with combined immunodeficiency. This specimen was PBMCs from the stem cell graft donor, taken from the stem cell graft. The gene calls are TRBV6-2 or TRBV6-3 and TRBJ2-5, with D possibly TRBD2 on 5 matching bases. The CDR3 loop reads CASSYSTGVSQETQYF. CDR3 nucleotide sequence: TGTGCCAGCAGTTACTCGACCGGGGTTTCCCAAGAGACCCAGTACTTC.